What follows are 9 T cell receptor beta chains derived from one specimen sequenced in a study of T cell clonality in common variable immunodeficiency. Sequencing used immunoSEQ multiplex PCR; TCRdb keeps in-frame clones, though not all of them. The repertoire consists of some 43,000 clones, none detected only once. Material for sequencing was peripheral blood mononuclear cells. All receptors come from a person aged 18 to 75 in good health.

Notes on this clone: The read ends 3 residues before the CDR3 terminus; that terminus is restored from the germline J gene. The V and J genes are TRBV30 and TRBJ2-4; a possible D gene is TRBD2 (5 bases). Per germline, CDR1 GTSNPN and CDR2 SVGIG (reference sequence). This CDR3 comprises 14 residues. CDR3 sequence: CAWSERSGFYGQYF. The sequenced part of the CDR3 DNA is TGTGCCTGGAGTGAACGAAGCGGCTTCTATGGT.

Ten or more counts support this clone. Read coverage stops 3 residues before the CDR3 terminus; the germline J gene supplies the remainder. This chain uses TRBV14 with TRBJ2-3, with D uncertain. CDR3 size: 15 residues. V was pared by 0 bases and J by 2 bases, with 9 bases between. Germline lookup yields CDR1 SGHDN and CDR2 FVKESK. The sequenced part of the CDR3 DNA is TGTGCCAGCAGCCAAGATAGGGTCTCCACAGATACG. Translating it yields CASSQDRVSTDT. The full CDR3 reads CASSQDRVSTDTQYF.

This clone was found many times. The CDR3 end lies 3 residues beyond the end of the read and is filled in from the germline J gene. The chain combines TRBV2 with TRBJ2-6, with D possibly TRBD1 on 6 matching bases. This CDR3 comprises 16 residues. Germline lookup yields CDR1 SNHLY and CDR2 FYNNEI. Trimming took 4 bases from V and 1 from J, leaving 11 bases between them. CDR3 amino acids: CASSGTVSSGANVLTF. The part of the CDR3 DNA that was read is TGTGCCAGCAGTGGGACAGTTTCTTCTGGGGCCAACGTC.

This clone was seen repeatedly, ten times or more. From the germline J gene comes the end of the CDR3, since the read stops 3 residues before it. V usage is TRBV11-2 and J usage is TRBJ2-3; D uncertain. V was shortened by 5 bases and J by 2 bases, with 8 bases between the two germline ends. CDR3 length: 13 residues. Germline V gene data show CDR1 as SGHAT and CDR2 as FQNNGV. CDR3 DNA (partial): TGTGCCAGCAGCCCCCGGGTCACAGATACG. Its translation: CASSPRVTDT. The whole CDR3 is CASSPRVTDTQYF.

This clone was seen at least ten times. Read sequence stops 3 residues before the CDR3 end, and the germline J gene provides the missing end. V gene TRBV7-2 combines with J gene TRBJ1-5; 9 nucleotides match TRBD1. CDR3 length: 15 residues. Germline V gene sequence: CDR1 SGHTA, CDR2 FQGNSA. CDR3 sequence: CASSSETGGGRPQHF. The covered CDR3 bases are TGTGCCAGCAGCTCGGAGACAGGGGGAGGGAGACCC.

This clone was picked up many times. The CDR3 end is not reached by the read, which stops 3 residues before it; the germline J gene fills it in. The chain carries TRBV2 and TRBJ1-2; TRBD1 aligns across 8 bases. The CDR3 loop spans 15 amino acids. From germline, CDR1 is SNHLY and CDR2 FYNNEI. V dropped 0 bases and J dropped 4; count of bases not matched to a gene: 4. CDR3 in amino acids: CASSEAPTGVYGYTF. Incomplete CDR3 DNA: TGTGCCAGCAGTGAAGCACCGACAGGGGTCTATGGC.

Regarding this clone: The CDR3 extends 3 residues past the end of the read, so its final part is completed from the germline J gene. This chain joins TRBV7-9 and TRBJ1-4; a possible D gene is TRBD1 (5 bases). Germline V gene data show CDR1 as SEHNR and CDR2 as FQNEAQ (reference sequence). Trimming stripped 8 bases from V and 6 bases from J, with 10 bases between. The CDR3 sequence is 12 residues long. The sequenced CDR3 bases are TGTGCCAGCGGGACGGGGGATGAAAAA. Protein: CASGTGDEK. Given in full, the CDR3 is CASGTGDEKLFF.

This clone was seen many times. The CDR3 end is not reached by the read, which stops 3 residues before it; the germline J gene fills it in. The J gene is TRBJ2-2, the V gene TRBV19; D not certain. CDR1 and CDR2 from the germline V gene are LNHDA and SQIVND (reference sequence). Trimming pared 5 bases from V and 0 bases from J, leaving 7 bases between. The CDR3 has 14 amino acids. The CDR3 spells CASSVLANTGELFF. The sequenced part of the CDR3 DNA is TGTGCCAGTAGTGTCCTAGCGAACACCGGGGAG.

This clone has ten or more counts. The read stops 3 residues short of the end of the CDR3; the missing end is completed from the germline J gene. The V gene is TRBV5-5, the J gene TRBJ2-4; maybe TRBD2 (6 bases). This CDR3 has 14 residues. V was shortened by 3 bases and J by 1 base, with 8 bases between the two germline ends. Germline loops: CDR1 SGHKS, CDR2 YYEKEE (reference sequence). The CDR3 reads CASSWGDAKNIQYF. The CDR3 bases that were read are TGTGCCAGCAGCTGGGGGGATGCCAAAAACATT.